The source of this T cell receptor beta chain is a study of cytomegalovirus exposure and HLA in healthy donors. The CDR3 has 16 residues. The V gene lost 4 bases and the J gene lost 4 bases, with 19 bases spanning the gap. Per germline, CDR1 SGHTA and CDR2 FQGTGA. This clone was found once. It was with 60 Vbeta and 13 Jbeta primers that the PCR ran. The table came from immunoSEQ multiplex PCR; TCRdb's copy has only in-frame clones and leaves some out. The sample consists of around 140,000 clones, about 72% of them appearing once. The sequenced sample was PBMCs. This chain connects TRBV7-3 to TRBJ1-2, with D maybe TRBD1 (5 bases). This clonotype originated in a female donor in good health and CMV-seronegative. The CDR3 nucleotides read TGTGCCAGCAGCTACCCGATAAATCAGGGAAGCTATGGCTACACCTTC. Its translation: CASSYPINQGSYGYTF.